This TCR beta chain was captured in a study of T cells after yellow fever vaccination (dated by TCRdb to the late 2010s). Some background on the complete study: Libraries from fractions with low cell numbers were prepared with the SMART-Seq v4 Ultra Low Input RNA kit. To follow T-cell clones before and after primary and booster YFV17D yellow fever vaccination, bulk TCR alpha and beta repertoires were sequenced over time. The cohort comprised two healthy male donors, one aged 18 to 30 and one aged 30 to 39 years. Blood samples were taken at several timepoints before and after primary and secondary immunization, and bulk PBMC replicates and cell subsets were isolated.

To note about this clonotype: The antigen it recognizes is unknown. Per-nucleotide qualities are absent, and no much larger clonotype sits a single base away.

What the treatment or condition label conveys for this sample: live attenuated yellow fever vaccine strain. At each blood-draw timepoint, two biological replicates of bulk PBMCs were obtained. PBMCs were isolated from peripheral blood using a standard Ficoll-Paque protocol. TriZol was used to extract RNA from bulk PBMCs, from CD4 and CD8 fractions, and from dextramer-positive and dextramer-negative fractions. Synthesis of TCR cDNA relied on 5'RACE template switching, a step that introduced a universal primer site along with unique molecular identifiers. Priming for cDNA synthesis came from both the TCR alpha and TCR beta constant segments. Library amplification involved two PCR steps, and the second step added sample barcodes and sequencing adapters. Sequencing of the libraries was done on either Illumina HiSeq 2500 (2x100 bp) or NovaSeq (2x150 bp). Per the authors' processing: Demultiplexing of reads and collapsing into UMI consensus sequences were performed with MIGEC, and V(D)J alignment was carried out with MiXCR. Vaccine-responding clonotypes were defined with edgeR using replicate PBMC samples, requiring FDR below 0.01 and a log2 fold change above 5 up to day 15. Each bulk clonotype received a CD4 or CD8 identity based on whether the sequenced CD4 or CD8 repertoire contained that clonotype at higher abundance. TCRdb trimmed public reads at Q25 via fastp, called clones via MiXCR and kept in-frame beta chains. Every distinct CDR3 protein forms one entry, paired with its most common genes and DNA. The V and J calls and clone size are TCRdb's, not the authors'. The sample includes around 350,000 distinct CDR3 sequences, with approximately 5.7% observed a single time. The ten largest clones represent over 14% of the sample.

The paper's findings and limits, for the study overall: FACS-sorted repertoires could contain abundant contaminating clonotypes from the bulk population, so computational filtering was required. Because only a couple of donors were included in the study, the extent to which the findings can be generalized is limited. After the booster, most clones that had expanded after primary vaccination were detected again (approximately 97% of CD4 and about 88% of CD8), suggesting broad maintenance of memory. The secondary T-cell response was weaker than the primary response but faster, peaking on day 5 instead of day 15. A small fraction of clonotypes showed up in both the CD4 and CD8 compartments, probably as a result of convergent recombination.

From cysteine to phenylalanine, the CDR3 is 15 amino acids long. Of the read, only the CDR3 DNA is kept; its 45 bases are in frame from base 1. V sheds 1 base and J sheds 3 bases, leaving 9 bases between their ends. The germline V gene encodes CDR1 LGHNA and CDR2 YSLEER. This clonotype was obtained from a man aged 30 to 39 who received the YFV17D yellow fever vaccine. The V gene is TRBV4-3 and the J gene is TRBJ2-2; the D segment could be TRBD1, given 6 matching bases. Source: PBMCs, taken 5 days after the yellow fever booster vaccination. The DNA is TGCGCCAGCAGCCAAGGACAGGACCACACCGGGGAGCTGTTTTTT. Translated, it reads CASSQGQDHTGELFF.